Below, 30 T cell receptor beta chains from the same sample are listed, as sequenced in a study of blood T cell repertoires in COVID-19. The method was immunoSEQ multiplex PCR; TCRdb's version includes in-frame clones alone and lacks a portion of them. The sample holds about 210,000 clones, about 86% seen once. Sequencing was carried out using PBMCs or T cells enriched from blood (not recorded which). The receptor source for this set is a woman aged 50 to 60 with acute COVID-19.

The chain employs TRBV12-3 or TRBV12-4 and TRBJ2-7; perhaps TRBD2 as D (6 bases). This CDR3 contains 13 residues. Deletions cut 6 bases from V and 2 bases from J, with 11 bases between. Here the CDR3 DNA reads TGTGCCAGCAGCGGGGGAGCGACCTACGAGCAGTACTTC. It yields the protein CASSGGATYEQYF.

The table lists this clone with a count of one. The V call is TRBV28, the J call TRBJ1-1, with D maybe TRBD1 (5 bases). This CDR3 has 14 residues. Trimming took 2 bases from V and 12 from J, leaving 19 bases between them. CDR1 is MDHEN and CDR2 is SYDVKM in the germline V gene. CDR3 region: CASSLQLRVGQTFF. CDR3 DNA sequence: TGTGCCAGCAGTTTACAACTCAGGGTCGGGCAAACTTTCTTT.

The J gene is TRBJ2-2, the V gene TRBV6-6; 8 bases match TRBD2. V lost 4 bases and J lost 10; bases outside the gene matches: 5. The CDR3 extends over 13 amino acids. Germline-derived CDR1 and CDR2 are MNHNY and SVGAGI (reference sequence). In DNA, the CDR3 is TGTGCCAGCAGTTCACAAGCGGGAGAGGAGCTGTTTTTT. Translated, it gives CASSSQAGEELFF.

V is TRBV7-2 and J is TRBJ1-1; D is uncertain. This CDR3 contains 15 residues. V was cut by 5 bases and J by 0 bases, with 13 bases left in between. The germline CDR1 and CDR2 sequences are SGHTA and FQGNSA. The CDR3 reads CASSPPRVMNTEAFF. CDR3 bases: TGTGCCAGCAGCCCACCCCGGGTCATGAACACTGAAGCTTTCTTT. Full variable domain (remainder filled in from reference TRBV7-2 and TRBJ1-1): GAGVSQSPSNKVTEKGKDVELRCDPISGHTALYWYRQSLGQGLEFLIYFQGNSAPDKSGLPSDRFSAERTGGSVSTLTIQRTQQEDSAVYLCASSPPRVMNTEAFFGQGTRLTVV.

The genes are TRBV19 and TRBJ2-3; no clear D gene. There are 12 residues in the CDR3. Germline V gene lookup returns CDR1 LNHDA and CDR2 SQIVND (reference sequence). V shed 3 bases and J shed 6 bases, with 7 bases lying between them. For the CDR3, the DNA is TGTGCCAGTAGTATGTTCGGGGATACGCAGTATTTT. Encoded protein: CASSMFGDTQYF.

This clone was recorded once. V and J are TRBV29-1 and TRBJ1-1; 8 bases map to TRBD1. Trimming at V came to 3 bases and at J to 3 bases, leaving 3 bases not matched to a gene. CDR1 SQVTM and CDR2 ANQGSEA come from the germline V gene. The CDR3 is 13 amino acids. Here the CDR3 reads CSVERDRYTEAFF. The CDR3 DNA is TGCAGCGTTGAGAGGGACAGGTACACTGAAGCTTTCTTT.

The chain recombines TRBV2 with TRBJ2-3, with 8 bases identical to TRBD2. Looked up from germline, CDR1 is SNHLY and CDR2 is FYNNEI. The trim removed 6 bases at V and 1 base at J, leaving 6 bases unmatched. The CDR3 contains 15 residues. The CDR3: CASRKTSVGTDTQYF. For the CDR3, the DNA is TGTGCCAGCAGAAAGACTAGCGTAGGCACAGATACGCAGTATTTT.

The chain combines TRBV28 with TRBJ1-1, with 8 positions matching TRBD1. This CDR3 is 15 amino acids long. V was pared by 4 bases and J by 0 bases, with 4 bases of the junction left unmatched. Germline V lookup: CDR1 MDHEN, CDR2 SYDVKM. The CDR3 DNA is TGTGCCAGCAGTTCTTGGACAGGGCTGAACACTGAAGCTTTCTTT. Translated: CASSSWTGLNTEAFF. Together with reference TRBV28 and TRBJ1-1, the CDR3 gives the full variable domain: DVKVTQSSRYLVKRTGEKVFLECVQDMDHENMFWYRQDPGLGLRLIYFSYDVKMKEKGDIPEGYSVSREKKERFSLILESASTNQTSMYLCASSSWTGLNTEAFFGQGTRLTVV.

This sequence joins TRBV4-3 and TRBJ1-1, with a weak D call TRBD1 (5 bases). V was pared by 1 base and J by 0 bases, with 9 bases between. CDR1 and CDR2 from the germline V gene are LGHNA and YSLEER. CDR3 length equals 15 residues. The CDR3 DNA follows: TGCGCCAGCAGCCAAGTTTGGGGCTTGAACACTGAAGCTTTCTTT. As protein: CASSQVWGLNTEAFF.

This clone was recorded only once. This chain joins TRBV30 and TRBJ1-3; D is uncertain. This CDR3 comprises 12 residues. Germline assignment: CDR1 GTSNPN and CDR2 SVGIG (reference sequence). Trimming took off 3 bases at V and 2 bases at J, with 5 bases between the two ends. The CDR3 DNA reads as TGTGCCTGGAGGCAGGCTGGAAACACCATATATTTT. Translating gives CAWRQAGNTIYF.

CDR3 coding DNA: TGTGCCAGCAGCTTAGGCCGAAACCAGGGGGCCGGGGAGACCCAGTACTTC. It is translated as CASSLGRNQGAGETQYF. V gene TRBV7-8 combines with J gene TRBJ2-5; 8 nucleotides agree with TRBD1. Germline V gene sequence: CDR1 SGHVS, CDR2 FQNEAQ. This CDR3 region has 17 residues. With V trimmed by 1 base and J by 5 bases, 12 bases remained unmatched.

This chain joins TRBV7-2 and TRBJ1-4, with 7 nucleotides matching TRBD1. V shed 5 bases and J 8 bases; nucleotides not matched to a gene: 8. Germline V gene data show CDR1 as SGHTA and CDR2 as FQGNSA. This CDR3 region has 14 residues. The CDR3 loop is CASSVRQGGEKLFF. The CDR3 DNA is TGTGCCAGCAGCGTACGACAGGGTGGAGAAAAACTGTTTTTT.

The chain recombines TRBV7-2 with TRBJ2-1, with 16 nucleotides matching TRBD2. This CDR3 spans 19 amino acids. From germline, CDR1 is SGHTA and CDR2 FQGNSA. J gave up 0 bases and V 6 bases, and 8 bases lay outside the gene matches. CDR3 sequence: CASRGPGLAGGNSYNEQFF. The CDR3 DNA reads as TGTGCCAGCAGGGGACCGGGACTAGCGGGAGGGAACTCCTACAATGAGCAGTTCTTC.

This chain connects TRBV27 to TRBJ1-2; D possibly corresponds to TRBD1 (6 bases). The V end was cut by 8 bases, the J end by 2 bases, with 12 bases between. The CDR3 consists of 13 residues. Germline assignment: CDR1 MNHEY and CDR2 SMNVEV (reference sequence). CDR3 amino acids: CASGGAPNYGYTF. The CDR3 DNA is TGTGCCAGCGGGGGGGCGCCGAACTATGGCTACACCTTC.

The sample holds a few counts of this clone. The identical CDR3 is also encoded by other nucleotide sequences in the sample. The chain carries TRBV7-2 and TRBJ1-1; D not resolved. CDR1 and CDR2 from the germline V gene are SGHTA and FQGNSA. Trimming shortened V by 1 base and J by 0 bases, and 6 bases separated the two germline ends. The CDR3 has 14 residues. Here the CDR3 reads CASSLGQLNTEAFF. The CDR3 DNA reads TGTGCCAGCAGCTTAGGGCAGTTGAACACTGAAGCTTTCTTT. Full variable domain (rest looked up from reference TRBV7-2 and TRBJ1-1): GAGVSQSPSNKVTEKGKDVELRCDPISGHTALYWYRQSLGQGLEFLIYFQGNSAPDKSGLPSDRFSAERTGGSVSTLTIQRTQQEDSAVYLCASSLGQLNTEAFFGQGTRLTVV.

V usage is TRBV7-2 and J usage is TRBJ1-6; maybe TRBD1 (5 bases). Germline CDR1 is SGHTA and CDR2 is FQGNSA. The CDR3 extends over 14 amino acids. V lost 1 base and J 9 bases, leaving 10 bases between the germline ends. This CDR3 reads CASSLEDNVSPLHF. The CDR3 DNA reads TGTGCCAGCAGCTTAGAGGACAATGTTTCACCCCTCCACTTT.

This chain connects TRBV7-2 to TRBJ2-2, with 9 bases fitting TRBD1. This CDR3 is built from 15 residues. Germline trimming cut 6 bases from V and 0 bases from J; bases unmatched to any gene: 2. Germline values: CDR1 SGHTA, CDR2 FQGNSA. CDR3 region: CASSRQGANTGELFF. DNA for the CDR3: TGTGCCAGCAGTCGACAGGGGGCGAACACCGGGGAGCTGTTTTTT.

The chain is built from TRBV6-4 and TRBJ1-2; D is unresolved. The CDR3 is 14 residues long. CDR1 and CDR2 from the germline V gene are MRHNA and SNTAGT. V was trimmed by 10 bases and J by 1 base, leaving 16 bases between them. CDR3 DNA sequence: TGTGCCAACCTTCTGAGGGATGATAACTATGGCTACACCTTC. Its protein product is CANLLRDDNYGYTF.

CDR3 DNA sequence: TGTGCCAGCAGGGCCGGAAGGGAGGGCGAAGCTTTCTTT. Protein product: CASRAGREGEAFF. The genes are TRBV3-1 (or the pseudogene TRBV3-2) and TRBJ1-1, with D uncertain. Germline V gene lookup returns CDR1 LGHDT and CDR2 YNNKEL (reference sequence). The V end was cut by 6 bases, the J end by 8 bases, with 16 bases between. This CDR3 is built from 13 residues.

In DNA form, the CDR3 reads TGTGCCAGCAGAGGGGGACTAGCGGGAGCAACCGGGGAGCTGTTTTTT. Amino acid sequence: CASRGGLAGATGELFF. The chain employs TRBV6-6 and TRBJ2-2, with 14 nucleotides matching TRBD2. Trimming at V came to 6 bases and at J to 5 bases, leaving 5 bases not matched to a gene. The CDR3 covers 16 residues. The germline CDR1 and CDR2 sequences are MNHNY and SVGAGI (reference sequence).

In this sample, this clone turned up once. This rearrangement joins TRBV6-5 to TRBJ2-2, with 7 positions matching TRBD2. Germline V gene lookup returns CDR1 MNHEY and CDR2 SVGAGI. The CDR3 is made up of 15 amino acids. V dropped 8 bases and J dropped 6; count of bases not matched to a gene: 12. The CDR3 coding sequence is TGTGCCAGCCCGGGATTTGGGAGGGGTGCCGGGGAGCTGTTTTTT. Translation gives CASPGFGRGAGELFF.

This sequence joins TRBV7-2 and TRBJ2-7, with 8 bases fitting TRBD1. The CDR3 sequence is 13 residues long. With V trimmed by 5 bases and J by 7 bases, 7 bases remained unmatched. Germline values: CDR1 SGHTA, CDR2 FQGNSA. Here the CDR3 reads CASSPDRVGEQYF. As DNA, the CDR3 is TGTGCCAGCAGCCCGGACAGGGTGGGAGAGCAGTACTTC.

The rearrangement uses TRBV14 and TRBJ1-2; 9 bases fit TRBD1. CDR1 and CDR2 from the germline V gene are SGHDN and FVKESK. The CDR3 extends over 16 amino acids. Trimming cost V 6 bases and J 2 bases; bases outside gene matches: 10. CDR3: CASSRLLGTGNYGYTF. The CDR3 DNA reads TGTGCCAGCAGTCGACTTTTAGGGACAGGGAACTATGGCTACACCTTC.

This clone was found once. The V gene is TRBV5-1, the J gene TRBJ2-6; tentative D call: TRBD2 (5 bases). Per the germline V gene, CDR1 is SGHRS and CDR2 is YFSETQ. Between the trimmed V and J ends, which lost 7 bases and 4 bases, there was a span of 12 bases. This CDR3 contains 14 residues. The CDR3: CASRVREGANVLTF. The CDR3 DNA follows: TGCGCCAGCCGGGTGAGGGAGGGGGCCAACGTCCTGACTTTC.

This rearrangement joins TRBV18 to TRBJ1-2; a possible D gene is TRBD1 (6 bases). Per germline, CDR1 KGHSH and CDR2 LQKENI. This CDR3 has 16 amino acids. Trimming cost V 4 bases and J 2 bases, with 17 bases left between them. The CDR3 loop reads CASSLIGQQENYGYTF. CDR3 DNA sequence: TGTGCCAGCTCACTTATAGGACAGCAGGAGAACTATGGCTACACCTTC.

The chain carries TRBV2 and TRBJ2-1; 7 positions agree with TRBD1. V was pared by 4 bases and J by 4 bases, with 7 bases of the junction left unmatched. Germline V gives CDR1 SNHLY, CDR2 FYNNEI. The CDR3 contains 15 residues. For the CDR3, the DNA is TGTGCCAGCAGTGCCGACAGGGCACTTTACAATGAGCAGTTCTTC. Translating it yields CASSADRALYNEQFF.

The V call is TRBV7-2, the J call TRBJ2-2, with a weak D call TRBD2 (5 bases). The length of the CDR3 is 15 residues. Germline CDR1 reads SGHTA; CDR2 reads FQGNSA. The ends were cut back, 2 bases at V and 4 bases at J, with 11 bases in the middle. CDR3 DNA: TGTGCCAGCAGCTTACGGTCGGGGAGCACCGGGGAGCTGTTTTTT. Translation: CASSLRSGSTGELFF.

This chain uses TRBV28 with TRBJ1-5, with 7 bases matching TRBD1. J gave up 0 bases and V 5 bases, and 7 bases lay outside the gene matches. The V gene's germline CDR1 is MDHEN and CDR2 SYDVKM. This CDR3 contains 16 residues. The CDR3 DNA reads TGTGCCAGCAGTCCCATGACAGGGAATAGCAATCAGCCCCAGCATTTT. It encodes CASSPMTGNSNQPQHF.

The rearrangement joins TRBV3-1 (or the pseudogene TRBV3-2) to TRBJ1-1; D is uncertain. This CDR3 is built from 14 residues. Germline CDR1 reads LGHDT; CDR2 reads YNNKEL (reference sequence). V lost 2 bases and J 1 base, leaving 8 bases between the germline ends. CDR3 sequence reads: CASSQSRRNTEAFF. For the CDR3, the DNA is TGTGCCAGCAGCCAAAGTCGCAGGAACACTGAAGCTTTCTTT.

The chain uses TRBV11-2 and TRBJ2-1; perhaps TRBD2 as D (6 bases). The CDR3 extends over 13 amino acids. Between the trimmed V and J ends, which lost 4 bases and 13 bases, there was a span of 17 bases. Germline CDR1 SGHAT, CDR2 FQNNGV. In nucleotides, the CDR3 is TGTGCCAGCAGCTCTCGCTGGTCGGGGGACCAGTTCTTC. It is translated as CASSSRWSGDQFF.